This T cell receptor beta chain was found in a study of cytomegalovirus exposure and HLA in healthy donors. Study findings and constraints: TRBV6-2, TRBV6-3 and some other V segments were excluded as indistinguishable.

This clone was found once. Its antigen remains unknown. PCR primers comprised 60 Vbeta and 13 Jbeta primers. The protocol was immunoSEQ multiplex PCR, while the TCRdb copy is restricted to in-frame clones and leaves out a portion. The sample lists around 120,000 clones; approximately 76% were seen once. V shed 5 bases and J shed 2 bases, with 7 bases lying between them. CDR1 is WNHNN, CDR2 SYGVQD, per germline (reference sequence). The CDR3 has 12 amino acids. V and J are TRBV10-1 and TRBJ2-7, with D unresolved. Sequencing used PBMCs. This receptor was taken from a man aged 55 to 70 in good health and CMV-seropositive. CDR3 loop: CASSREPYEQYF. The CDR3 DNA reads TGCGCCAGCAGTCGAGAGCCCTACGAGCAGTACTTC.